The clone carrying this T cell receptor beta chain was seen only once. Antigen unknown. These data originate in a study of cytotoxic CD8 clonotypes in ibrutinib-treated CLL. Study-level information: The cohort had about a dozen relapsed/refractory and around 14 treatment-naive patients, 17 to 18 IGHV unmutated. Overall, around 25 responses were partial and 2 complete; following median roughly 72 months, about 14 patients stayed remitted and about twelve progressed. General study points: Researchers report that baseline clonality outpaced age-matched healthy donors and tracked circulating CD8+ T-cell counts.

Profiled with immunoSEQ multiplex PCR; TCRdb holds only in-frame clones, not every one. The data contain about 300,000 clones, roughly 76% of them singletons. V was clipped by 1 base and J by 6 bases, with 10 bases between them. The CDR3 runs to 15 residues. Germline V gene lookup returns CDR1 LGHNA and CDR2 YNFKEQ. Sequencing used PBMCs, obtained at disease progression, from a patient treated with ibrutinib. This TCR came from a human donor with chronic lymphocytic leukemia. The V gene is TRBV4-2, the J gene TRBJ1-6; D gene uncertain. The CDR3 nucleotides are TGTGCCAGCAGCCAAGTCCTCGGCTCTAATTCACCCCTCCACTTT. Its translation is CASSQVLGSNSPLHF.